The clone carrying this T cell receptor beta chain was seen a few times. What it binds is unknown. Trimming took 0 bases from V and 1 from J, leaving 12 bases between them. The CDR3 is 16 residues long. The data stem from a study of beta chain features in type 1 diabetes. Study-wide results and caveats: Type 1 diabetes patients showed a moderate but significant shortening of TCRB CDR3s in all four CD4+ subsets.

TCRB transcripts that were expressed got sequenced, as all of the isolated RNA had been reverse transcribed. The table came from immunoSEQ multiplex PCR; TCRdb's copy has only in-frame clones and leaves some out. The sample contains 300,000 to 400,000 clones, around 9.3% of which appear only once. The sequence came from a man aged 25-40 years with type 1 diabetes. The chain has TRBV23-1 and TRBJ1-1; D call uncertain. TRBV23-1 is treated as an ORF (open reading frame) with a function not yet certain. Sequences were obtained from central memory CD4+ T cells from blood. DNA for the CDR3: TGCGCCAGCAGTCAATCGGGTAGGGTGAAGAACACTGAAGCTTTCTTT. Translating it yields CASSQSGRVKNTEAFF.